This T cell receptor beta chain is from a study of tumor-infiltrating lymphocytes in primary liver carcinoma. Study-level background: Staged T1-T3 N0M0, the tumors had sizes that ranged from roughly 4.2 to 10 cm across.

TCR beta cDNA came from approximately 0.55 ug total RNA, primed with a constant-region primer. It was through three nested multiplex PCR rounds of slightly modified ARM-PCR that TCR beta libraries arose. Primers for the first two PCR rounds were TRBV1-TRBV30 forward primers and a C-beta reverse primer (roughly 9 cycles per round). TCRdb re-called the multiplex PCR reads with MiXCR, one entry per CDR3 protein. The sample includes around 330,000 distinct CDR3 sequences, 65% seen only once; the top ten take roughly 8.9%. CDR1 is LGHNT and CDR2 is FRNRAP in the germline V gene. The CDR3 covers 14 residues. With V trimmed by 1 base and J by 4 bases, 2 bases remained unmatched. Blood RNA was derived from unsorted whole blood, and germline DNA was extracted too.

The specimen sequenced was peripheral blood. This clonotype was sampled from a man aged 35 to 55 with primary liver carcinoma and hepatitis B virus infection. The chain recombines TRBV12-5 with TRBJ2-3, with 7 positions matching TRBD2. The chain's CDR3 is CASGLGLAPDTQYF. CDR3 sequence (DNA): TGTGCTAGTGGTTTGGGACTAGCCCCAGATACGCAGTATTTT.